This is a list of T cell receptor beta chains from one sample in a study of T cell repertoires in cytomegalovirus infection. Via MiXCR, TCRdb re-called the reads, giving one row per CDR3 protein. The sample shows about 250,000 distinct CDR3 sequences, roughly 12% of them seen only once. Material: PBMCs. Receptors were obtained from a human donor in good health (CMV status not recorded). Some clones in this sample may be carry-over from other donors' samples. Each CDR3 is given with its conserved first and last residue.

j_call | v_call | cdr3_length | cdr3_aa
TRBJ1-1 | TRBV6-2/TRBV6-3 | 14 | CASIQGAGYTEAFF
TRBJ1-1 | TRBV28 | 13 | CASQRGARFEAFF
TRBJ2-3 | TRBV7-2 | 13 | CASSLGPPNTQYF
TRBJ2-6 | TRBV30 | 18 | CASYPPGQGIAGANVLTF
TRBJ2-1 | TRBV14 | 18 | CASSQYTGTGGSYNEQFF
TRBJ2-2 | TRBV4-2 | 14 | CASSRQVNTGELFF
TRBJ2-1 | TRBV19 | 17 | CASSIERGLAGSNEQFF
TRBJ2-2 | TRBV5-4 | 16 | CASSQPGEGALGELFF
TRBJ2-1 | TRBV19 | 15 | CASTYSGTGVDEQFF
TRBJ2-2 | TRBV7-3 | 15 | CASSPGLADTGELFF
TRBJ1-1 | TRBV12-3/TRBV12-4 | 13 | CASNTMGTNEAFF
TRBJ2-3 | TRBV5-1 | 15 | CASRTSGGPTDTQYF
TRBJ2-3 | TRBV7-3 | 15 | CASSPSGSRSDTQYF